Included here is one T cell receptor beta chain sequence, with context. Its target is not known. There are 15 residues in the CDR3. Germline-derived CDR1 and CDR2 are SGHNT and YYREEE (reference sequence). Trimming took off 4 bases at V and 3 bases at J, with 14 bases between the two ends. The data were taken from a study of OX40 agonist ivuxolimab in advanced cancers. Turning to the study itself: Patients with prior anti-PD-1, anti-PD-L1 or anti-CTLA-4 therapy were eligible; about 41% had some. Whole-study results and caveats: Expanded clones were, on average, more numerous among CD8+ T cells than CD4+. At doses 0.1 to 3.0 mg/kg, CD4+ and CD8+ clones expanded.

Measured with immunoSEQ multiplex PCR; TCRdb has only the in-frame clones, and not every one. The sample lists about 28,000 clones; approximately 84% were seen once. This TCR derives from an adult with an advanced solid tumor such as melanoma, head and neck, liver or kidney cancer. The sequenced sample was CD4+ or CD8+ T cells sorted from blood, obtained in a trial of the OX40 agonist ivuxolimab. The V gene is TRBV5-4, the J gene TRBJ2-1; D is ambiguous. CDR3 sequence (DNA): TGTGCCAGCAGCCCCCCCGGAATTTACTACAATGAGCAGTTCTTC. This codes for CASSPPGIYYNEQFF.